The 19 T cell receptor beta chains in this list originate from one sample, sequenced in a study of cytomegalovirus exposure and HLA in healthy donors. The table came from immunoSEQ multiplex PCR; TCRdb's copy has only in-frame clones and leaves some out. Of roughly 280,000 clones in the sample, 70% to 90% were seen once. The sample was PBMCs. The receptor set was obtained from a woman aged 18-30 years in good health and CMV-seronegative.

The J gene is TRBJ2-1, the V gene TRBV11-3; weak D call: TRBD2 (6 bases). V gave up 3 bases and J gave up 6 bases, with 12 bases separating them. The length of the CDR3 is 14 residues. Germline CDR1 is SGHNT and CDR2 is YENEEA. The CDR3 DNA sequence: TGTGCCAGCAGCTTCGAGACTAGGACCAATGAGCAGTTCTTC. Translating gives CASSFETRTNEQFF.

The chain uses TRBV2 and TRBJ1-1, with a possible D match to TRBD1 (5 bases). CDR1 is SNHLY, CDR2 FYNNEI, per germline. CDR3 length: 12 amino acids. The ends were cut back, 0 bases at V and 6 bases at J, with 5 bases in the middle. The DNA of the CDR3 is TGTGCCAGCAGTGAAGCAGGGGCTGAAGCTTTCTTT. This gives the protein CASSEAGAEAFF.

The chain's CDR3 is CASSFDNLGNTIYF. CDR3 bases: TGTGCCAGCAGCTTTGACAACCTTGGAAACACCATATATTTT. This rearrangement joins TRBV5-7 to TRBJ1-3, with D unresolved. TRBV5-7 is an open reading frame, and its role is uncertain. Trimming removed 2 bases at V and 3 bases at J, with 9 bases between. The CDR3 runs to 14 residues.

This sequence joins TRBV11-2 and TRBJ2-7; TRBD2 matches at 8 bases. The germline V gene encodes CDR1 SGHAT and CDR2 FQNNGV. With V trimmed by 5 bases and J by 2 bases, 5 bases remained unmatched. The CDR3 has 14 residues. The CDR3: CASSHTSGAYEQYF. In nucleotides, the CDR3 is TGTGCCAGCAGCCACACTAGCGGCGCCTACGAGCAGTACTTC.

Concerning this clone itself: Within the sample, other DNA sequences also encode this same CDR3. The chain links TRBV6-5 to TRBJ1-5, with TRBD1 matching over 8 bases. The CDR3 covers 15 residues. Looked up from germline, CDR1 is MNHEY and CDR2 is SVGAGI. With 6 bases clipped from V and 1 base from J, the junction kept 5 bases outside the gene matches. This CDR3 reads CASSSGTGSNQPQHF. As DNA, the CDR3 is TGTGCCAGCAGCTCCGGGACAGGAAGCAATCAGCCCCAGCATTTT.

The V call is TRBV9, the J call TRBJ1-5, with 7 bases fitting TRBD1. Germline CDR1 and CDR2: SGDLS and YYNGEE. CDR3 length: 17 amino acids. V lost 3 bases to trimming and J lost 0 bases; unmatched junction nucleotides: 9. DNA of the CDR3: TGTGCCAGCAGCGAGGGGGCAGGGGATTATAGCAATCAGCCCCAGCATTTT. Residues: CASSEGAGDYSNQPQHF.

The CDR3 DNA is TGTGCCTGGAGAGGGACAGGGGGCGGGTACGAGCAGTACTTC. The encoded protein is CAWRGTGGGYEQYF. This chain uses TRBV30 with TRBJ2-7, with 12 bases lining up with TRBD1. Per the germline V gene, CDR1 is GTSNPN and CDR2 is SVGIG (reference sequence). V lost 3 bases and J lost 4; bases outside the gene matches: 4. The CDR3 is 14 residues long.

This clone was seen only once. This chain uses TRBV6-5 with TRBJ2-2; 9 bases line up with TRBD1. Trimming at V came to 10 bases and at J to 4 bases, leaving 7 bases not matched to a gene. The CDR3 has 14 amino acids. Per germline, CDR1 MNHEY and CDR2 SVGAGI. The CDR3: CATSDRGSTGELFF. CDR3 sequence (DNA): TGTGCCACGTCCGACAGGGGGAGCACCGGGGAGCTGTTTTTT.

V usage is TRBV7-2 and J usage is TRBJ1-5; 9 bases match TRBD1. Germline CDR1 SGHTA, CDR2 FQGNSA. The CDR3 contains 16 residues. Trimming cost V 1 base and J 4 bases; bases outside gene matches: 5. CDR3 amino acids: CASSLGGQGSNQPQHF. The CDR3 region has the DNA TGTGCCAGCAGCTTAGGGGGACAGGGTTCGAATCAGCCCCAGCATTTT.

This clone was counted only a few times. This chain's CDR3 is CASSLEWEGWVQETQYF. Here the CDR3 DNA reads TGTGCCAGCAGCTTAGAGTGGGAGGGTTGGGTTCAAGAGACCCAGTACTTC. J is TRBJ2-5 and V is TRBV7-7; 7 bases map to TRBD2. The CDR3 contains 17 residues. V was pared by 1 base and J by 2 bases, with 10 bases of the junction left unmatched. CDR1 and CDR2 (germline): SSHAT, FNYEAQ (reference sequence). Using reference TRBV7-7 and TRBJ2-5 for the parts outside the CDR3, the full variable domain is GAGVSQSPRYKVTKRGQDVTLRCDPISSHATLYWYQQALGQGPEFLTYFNYEAQPDKSGLPSDRFSAERPEGSISTLTIQRTEQRDSAMYRCASSLEWEGWVQETQYFGPGTRLLVL.

This chain joins TRBV20-1 and TRBJ1-1; D is unresolved. This CDR3 is built from 11 residues. V was cut by 6 bases and J by 6 bases, with 11 bases left in between. CDR1 and CDR2 from the germline V gene are DFQATT and SNEGSKA (reference sequence). The CDR3 bases are TGCAGTGCCCGCGAGGCCGCTGAAGCTTTCTTT. This translates into CSAREAAEAFF.

The J gene is TRBJ1-3, the V gene TRBV29-1; TRBD1 agrees at 7 bases. The germline gives CDR1 SQVTM, CDR2 ANQGSEA. V lost 6 bases, J lost 0 bases, and 5 bases stayed unmatched. The CDR3 sequence is 14 residues long. CDR3: CSVNDRDSGNTIYF. CDR3 coding DNA: TGCAGCGTCAACGACAGGGACTCTGGAAACACCATATATTTT.

The rearrangement links TRBV27 to TRBJ2-7; possible D gene TRBD2, 5 bases. V lost 2 bases and J 2 bases, leaving 13 bases between the germline ends. Germline lookup yields CDR1 MNHEY and CDR2 SMNVEV (reference sequence). The CDR3 runs 15 residues. For the CDR3, the DNA is TGTGCCAGCAGTTTAGAACCGCCGGGGACCTACGAGCAGTACTTC. Protein: CASSLEPPGTYEQYF.

The CDR3 DNA is TGTGCCTGGAGTGTGGTAGGGCAGGGGAACACTGAAGCTTTCTTT. It is translated as CAWSVVGQGNTEAFF. The chain is built from TRBV30 and TRBJ1-1, with TRBD1 as a possible D gene (5 bases). V was cut by 0 bases and J by 1 base, with 12 bases left in between. CDR1 and CDR2 from the germline V gene are GTSNPN and SVGIG (reference sequence). The CDR3 totals 15 residues.

The V gene is TRBV5-6, the J gene TRBJ1-5, with D perhaps matching TRBD1 (6 bases). This CDR3 comprises 16 residues. V was pared by 3 bases and J by 3 bases, with 16 bases between. CDR1 is SGHDT and CDR2 is YYEEEE in the germline V gene. The CDR3 DNA sequence: TGTGCCAGCAGCTATGGGGGGGCAGGGAACAATCAGCCCCAGCATTTT. Translation gives CASSYGGAGNNQPQHF.

The J gene is TRBJ2-1, the V gene TRBV7-2, with 9 bases fitting TRBD2. Germline loops: CDR1 SGHTA, CDR2 FQGNSA. The CDR3 covers 16 residues. V lost 2 bases, J lost 4 bases, and 6 bases stayed unmatched. CDR3: CASSLRLAAKYNEQFF. Written as DNA, the CDR3 is TGTGCCAGCAGCTTAAGACTAGCGGCTAAATACAATGAGCAGTTCTTC.

The chain is built from TRBV19 and TRBJ2-7; 10 nucleotides align to TRBD1. Germline V lookup: CDR1 LNHDA, CDR2 SQIVND (reference sequence). This CDR3 spans 14 amino acids. The ends lost 5 bases at V and 2 bases at J; junction bases unmatched: 3. The CDR3 region is CASSGGTGAYEQYF. Here the CDR3 DNA reads TGTGCCAGTAGTGGGGGGACAGGGGCCTACGAGCAGTACTTC.

The chain couples TRBV6-5 to TRBJ2-1; a possible D gene is TRBD1 (6 bases). Trimming removed 7 bases at V and 6 bases at J, with 13 bases between. Germline CDR1 reads MNHEY; CDR2 reads SVGAGI. This CDR3 is built from 13 residues. CDR3 nucleotide sequence: TGTGCCAGCAAAACAGGGCTAACCAATGAGCAGTTCTTC. It translates to CASKTGLTNEQFF.

The chain uses TRBV11-3 and TRBJ2-1, with TRBD2 identical over 10 bases. There are 16 residues in the CDR3. CDR1 and CDR2 (germline): SGHNT, YENEEA. Unmatched junction bases numbered 12, after V lost 5 bases and J lost 8 bases. DNA for the CDR3: TGTGCCAGCAGCCCCATCCAAGCGGGAGGGCCCCATGAGCAGTTCTTC. This gives the protein CASSPIQAGGPHEQFF.